The source of this T cell receptor beta chain is a study of technical replicates of blood from a few donors. This clone was detected only once. CDR1 SGDLS and CDR2 YYNGEE come from the germline V gene. This CDR3 is 15 amino acids long. The V and J ends lost 3 bases and 2 bases, in that order; junction bases with no gene match: 1. Sequenced by immunoSEQ multiplex PCR; TCRdb stores in-frame clones only, minus some. The profile shows tens of thousands of clones, around nine tenths of them singletons. J is TRBJ2-1 and V is TRBV9, with TRBD1 matching over 11 bases. This TCR came from a human donor in good health. The specimen was T cells isolated from PBMCs. For the CDR3, the DNA is TGTGCCAGCAGCGCGGGACAGGGGGCCTACAATGAGCAGTTCTTC. Translation: CASSAGQGAYNEQFF. The full variable domain, with the rest looked up from reference TRBV9 and TRBJ2-1, is DSGVTQTPKHLITATGQRVTLRCSPRSGDLSVYWYQQSLDQGLQFLIQYYNGEERAKGNILERFSAQQFPDLHSELNLSSLELGDSALYFCASSAGQGAYNEQFFGPGTRLTVL.